This TCR beta chain was profiled in a study of naive and memory T cell subsets. The beta constant-region primer was an equimolar mix of two oligonucleotides covering TRBC1 and TRBC2. Nested alpha and beta constant-region primers with the SP2 primer drove four PCR rounds on ligated cDNA. In TCRdb, the UMI-ligation and nested PCR reads were re-called with MiXCR into one record per CDR3 protein. The profile covers roughly 80,000 distinct CDR3 sequences, with about 9.9% appearing a single time and approximately 1.1% taken by the ten largest. From the second PCR step, alpha and beta chains were amplified apart. This clonotype was found a few times. Sequencing was performed on naive CD8+ T cells from blood. The sequence derives from a human donor in good health.

CDR3 coding DNA: TGTGCCAGCAGCCAAGAAGGGGGTCCGGACCTGTACGATGGCTACACCTTC. Its protein product is CASSQEGGPDLYDGYTF. This rearrangement joins TRBV4-2 to TRBJ1-2; tentatively, D is TRBD1 (6 bases). This CDR3 spans 17 amino acids. Germline values: CDR1 LGHNA, CDR2 YNFKEQ. Between the trimmed V and J ends, which lost 0 bases and 6 bases, there was a span of 20 bases.